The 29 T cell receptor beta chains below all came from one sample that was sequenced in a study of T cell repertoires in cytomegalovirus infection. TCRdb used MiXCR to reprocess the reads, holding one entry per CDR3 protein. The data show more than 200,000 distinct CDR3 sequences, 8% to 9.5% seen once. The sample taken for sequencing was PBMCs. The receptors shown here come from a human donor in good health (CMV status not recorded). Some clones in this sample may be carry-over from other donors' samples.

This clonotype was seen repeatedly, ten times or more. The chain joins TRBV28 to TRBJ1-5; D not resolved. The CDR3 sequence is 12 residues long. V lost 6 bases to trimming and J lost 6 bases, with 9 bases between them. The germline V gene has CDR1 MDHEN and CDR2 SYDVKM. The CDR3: CASSESGQPQHF. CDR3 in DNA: TGTGCCAGCAGCGAATCGGGTCAGCCCCAGCATTTT.

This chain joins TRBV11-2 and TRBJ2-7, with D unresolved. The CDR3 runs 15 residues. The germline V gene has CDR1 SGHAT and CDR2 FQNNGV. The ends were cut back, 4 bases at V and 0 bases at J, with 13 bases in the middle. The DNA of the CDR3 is TGTGCCAGCAGCTCCGAGTTTATGGGCTCCTACGAGCAGTACTTC. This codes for CASSSEFMGSYEQYF.

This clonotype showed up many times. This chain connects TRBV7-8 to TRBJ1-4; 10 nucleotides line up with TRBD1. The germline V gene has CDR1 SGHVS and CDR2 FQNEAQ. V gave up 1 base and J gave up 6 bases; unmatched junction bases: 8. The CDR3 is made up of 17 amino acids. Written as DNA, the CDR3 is TGTGCCAGCAGCTTAGGGACAGGGGGAGCTTTCGATGAAAAACTGTTTTTT. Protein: CASSLGTGGAFDEKLFF.

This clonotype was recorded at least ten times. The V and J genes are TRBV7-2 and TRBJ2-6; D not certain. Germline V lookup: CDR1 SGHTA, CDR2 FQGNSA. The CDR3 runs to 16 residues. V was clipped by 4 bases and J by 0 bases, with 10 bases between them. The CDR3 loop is CASSSPISSGANVLTF. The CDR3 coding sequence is TGTGCCAGCAGCTCCCCAATAAGCTCTGGGGCCAACGTCCTGACTTTC. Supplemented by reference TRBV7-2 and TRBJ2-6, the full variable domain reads GAGVSQSPSNKVTEKGKDVELRCDPISGHTALYWYRQSLGQGLEFLIYFQGNSAPDKSGLPSDRFSAERTGGSVSTLTIQRTQQEDSAVYLCASSSPISSGANVLTFGAGSRLTVL.

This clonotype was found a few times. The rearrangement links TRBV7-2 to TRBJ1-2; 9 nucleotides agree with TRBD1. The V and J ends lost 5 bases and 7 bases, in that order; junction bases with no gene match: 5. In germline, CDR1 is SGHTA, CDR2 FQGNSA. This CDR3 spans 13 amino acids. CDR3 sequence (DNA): TGTGCCAGCAGCCCCGGACAGGGGCTTGGCTACACCTTC. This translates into CASSPGQGLGYTF.

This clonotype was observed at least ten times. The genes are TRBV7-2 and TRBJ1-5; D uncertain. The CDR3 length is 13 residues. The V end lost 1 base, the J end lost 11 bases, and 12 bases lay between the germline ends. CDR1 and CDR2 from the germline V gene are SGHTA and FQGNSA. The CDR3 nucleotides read TGTGCCAGCAGCTTAGACTGGGCCCAGGCCCAGCATTTT. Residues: CASSLDWAQAQHF.

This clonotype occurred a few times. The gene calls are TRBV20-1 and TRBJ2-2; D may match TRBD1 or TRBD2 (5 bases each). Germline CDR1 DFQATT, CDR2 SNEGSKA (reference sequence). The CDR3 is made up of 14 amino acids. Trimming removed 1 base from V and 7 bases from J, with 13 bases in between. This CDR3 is CSARGHGAGGELFF. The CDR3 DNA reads TGCAGTGCTAGAGGGCACGGGGCGGGCGGGGAGCTGTTTTTT.

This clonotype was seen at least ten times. As DNA, the CDR3 is TGTGCCAGCAGCTTACCCGGGACAGGGGCGGCTTTCTTT. Amino acids: CASSLPGTGAAFF. The chain carries TRBV11-2 and TRBJ1-1; 10 bases line up with TRBD1. The trim removed 2 bases at V and 11 bases at J, leaving 5 bases unmatched. CDR1 SGHAT and CDR2 FQNNGV come from the germline V gene. This CDR3 spans 13 amino acids.

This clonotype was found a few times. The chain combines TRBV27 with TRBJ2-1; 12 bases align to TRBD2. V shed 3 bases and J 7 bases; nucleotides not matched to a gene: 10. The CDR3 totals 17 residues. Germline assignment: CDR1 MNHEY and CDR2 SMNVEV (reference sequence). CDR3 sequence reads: CASSFLPVGLAGNEQFF. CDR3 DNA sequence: TGTGCCAGCAGTTTCCTCCCAGTAGGACTAGCGGGGAATGAGCAGTTCTTC.

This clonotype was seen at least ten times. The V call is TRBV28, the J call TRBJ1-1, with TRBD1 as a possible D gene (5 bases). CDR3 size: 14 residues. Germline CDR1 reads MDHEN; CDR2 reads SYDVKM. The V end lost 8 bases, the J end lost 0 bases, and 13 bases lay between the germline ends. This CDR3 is CASATGAMNTEAFF. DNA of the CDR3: TGTGCCAGCGCGACTGGGGCAATGAACACTGAAGCTTTCTTT.

The CDR3 sequence is CASSLVFRWGRTAGDRNEQFF. The CDR3 nucleotides read TGTGCCAGCAGCTTAGTATTTCGTTGGGGTCGGACGGCGGGAGACCGCAATGAGCAGTTCTTC. The chain combines TRBV7-9 with TRBJ2-1; 7 bases are a match to TRBD2. The germline V gene has CDR1 SEHNR and CDR2 FQNEAQ (reference sequence). The trim removed 1 base at V and 6 bases at J, leaving 24 bases unmatched. The CDR3 consists of 21 residues. Full variable domain (missing parts from reference TRBV7-9 and TRBJ2-1): DTGVSQNPRHKITKRGQNVTFRCDPISEHNRLYWYRQTLGQGPEFLTYFQNEAQLEKSRLLSDRFSAERPKGSFSTLEIQRTEQGDSAMYLCASSLVFRWGRTAGDRNEQFFGPGTRLTVL.

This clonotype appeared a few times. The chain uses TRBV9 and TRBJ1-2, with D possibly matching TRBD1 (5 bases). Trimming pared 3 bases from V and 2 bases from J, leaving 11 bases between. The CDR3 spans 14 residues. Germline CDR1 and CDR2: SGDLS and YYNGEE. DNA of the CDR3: TGTGCCAGCAGCGCGAGCACAGGCAACTATGGCTACACCTTC. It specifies CASSASTGNYGYTF.

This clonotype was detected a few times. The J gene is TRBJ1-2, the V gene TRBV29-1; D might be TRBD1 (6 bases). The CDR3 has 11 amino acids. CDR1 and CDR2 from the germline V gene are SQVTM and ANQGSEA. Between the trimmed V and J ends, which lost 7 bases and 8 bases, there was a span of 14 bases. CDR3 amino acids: CSGGNREGYTF. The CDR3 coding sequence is TGCAGCGGGGGGAACAGGGAAGGCTACACCTTC.

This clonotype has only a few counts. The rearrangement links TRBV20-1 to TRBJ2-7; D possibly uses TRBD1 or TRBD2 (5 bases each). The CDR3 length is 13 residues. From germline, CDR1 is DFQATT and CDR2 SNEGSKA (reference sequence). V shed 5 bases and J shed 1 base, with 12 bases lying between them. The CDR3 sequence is CSAPPGPSYEQYF. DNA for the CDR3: TGCAGTGCTCCCCCGGGACCGTCCTACGAGCAGTACTTC.

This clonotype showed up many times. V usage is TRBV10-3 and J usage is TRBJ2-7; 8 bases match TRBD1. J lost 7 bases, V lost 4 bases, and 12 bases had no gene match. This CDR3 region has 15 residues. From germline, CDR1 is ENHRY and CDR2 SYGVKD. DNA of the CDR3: TGTGCCATCAGTGGATTATCAGGGGGCTTGGGGGAGCAGTACTTC. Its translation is CAISGLSGGLGEQYF.

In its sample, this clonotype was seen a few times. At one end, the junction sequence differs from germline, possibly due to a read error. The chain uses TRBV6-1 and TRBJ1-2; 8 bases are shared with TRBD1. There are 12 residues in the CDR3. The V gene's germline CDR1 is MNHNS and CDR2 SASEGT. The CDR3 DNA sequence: TGTACCAGCAGGACAGGGACGTCTGGCTACACCTTC. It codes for CTSRTGTSGYTF.

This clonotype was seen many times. CDR3 amino acids: CASSFLPGQGNTIYF. The CDR3 DNA reads as TGTGCCAGCAGTTTTCTCCCGGGACAGGGAAACACCATATATTTT. The chain combines TRBV28 with TRBJ1-3; 7 bases agree with TRBD1. This CDR3 has 15 residues. Germline trimming cut 3 bases from V and 4 bases from J; bases unmatched to any gene: 6. The germline V gene encodes CDR1 MDHEN and CDR2 SYDVKM.

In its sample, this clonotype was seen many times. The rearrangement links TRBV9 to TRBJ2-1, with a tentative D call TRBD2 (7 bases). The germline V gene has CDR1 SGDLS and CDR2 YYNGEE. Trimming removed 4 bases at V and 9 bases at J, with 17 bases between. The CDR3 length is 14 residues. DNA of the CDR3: TGTGCCAGCAGCCTCCACGGGGGGCTAGGTGAGCAGTTCTTC. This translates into CASSLHGGLGEQFF.

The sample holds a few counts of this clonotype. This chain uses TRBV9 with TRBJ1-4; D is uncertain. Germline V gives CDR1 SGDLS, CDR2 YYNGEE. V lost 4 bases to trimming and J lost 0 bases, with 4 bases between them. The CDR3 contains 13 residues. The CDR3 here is CASSLTTNEKLFF. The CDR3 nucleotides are TGTGCCAGCAGCCTAACAACTAATGAAAAACTGTTTTTT.

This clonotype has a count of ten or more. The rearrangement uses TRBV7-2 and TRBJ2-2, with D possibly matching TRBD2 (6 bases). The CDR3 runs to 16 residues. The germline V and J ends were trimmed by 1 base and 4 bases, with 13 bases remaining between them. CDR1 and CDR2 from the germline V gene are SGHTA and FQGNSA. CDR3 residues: CASSLGGGIFTGELFF. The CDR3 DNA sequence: TGTGCCAGCAGCTTAGGTGGCGGGATCTTCACCGGGGAGCTGTTTTTT.

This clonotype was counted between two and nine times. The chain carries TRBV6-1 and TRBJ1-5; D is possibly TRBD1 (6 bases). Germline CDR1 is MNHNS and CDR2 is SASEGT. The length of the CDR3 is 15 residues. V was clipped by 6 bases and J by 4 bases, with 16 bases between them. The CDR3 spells CASSEMTGMNQPQHF. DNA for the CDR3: TGTGCCAGCAGCGAAATGACAGGAATGAATCAGCCCCAGCATTTT.

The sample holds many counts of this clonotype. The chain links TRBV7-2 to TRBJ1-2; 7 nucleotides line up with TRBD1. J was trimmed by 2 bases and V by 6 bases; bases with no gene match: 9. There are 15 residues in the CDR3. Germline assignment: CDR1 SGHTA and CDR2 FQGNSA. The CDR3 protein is CASRGPRDRNYGYTF. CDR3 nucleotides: TGTGCCAGCAGAGGCCCCCGGGACAGAAACTATGGCTACACCTTC.

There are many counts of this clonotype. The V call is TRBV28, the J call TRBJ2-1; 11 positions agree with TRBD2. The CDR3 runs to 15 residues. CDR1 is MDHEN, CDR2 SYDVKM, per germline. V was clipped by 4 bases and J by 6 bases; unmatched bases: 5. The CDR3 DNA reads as TGTGCCAGCAGTTCACTAGCGGGGGTACCCAATGAGCAGTTCTTC. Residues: CASSSLAGVPNEQFF.

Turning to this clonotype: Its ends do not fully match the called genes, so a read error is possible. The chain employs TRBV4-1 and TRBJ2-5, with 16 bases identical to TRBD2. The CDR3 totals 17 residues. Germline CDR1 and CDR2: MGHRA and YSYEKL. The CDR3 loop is CASSRGTSGGVQETQYF. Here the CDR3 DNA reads TGTGCCAGCAGCCGAGGGACTAGCGGGGGGGTTCAAGAGACCCAGTACTTC.

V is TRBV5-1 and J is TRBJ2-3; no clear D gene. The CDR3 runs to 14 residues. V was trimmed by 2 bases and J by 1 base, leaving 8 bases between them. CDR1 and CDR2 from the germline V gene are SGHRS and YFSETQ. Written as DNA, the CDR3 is TGCGCCAGCAGCTTAAGACCCCGCACAGATACGCAGTATTTT. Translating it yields CASSLRPRTDTQYF. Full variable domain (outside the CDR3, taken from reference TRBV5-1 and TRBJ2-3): KAGVTQTPRYLIKTRGQQVTLSCSPISGHRSVSWYQQTPGQGLQFLFEYFSETQRNKGNFPGRFSGRQFSNSRSEMNVSTLELGDSALYLCASSLRPRTDTQYFGPGTRLTVL.

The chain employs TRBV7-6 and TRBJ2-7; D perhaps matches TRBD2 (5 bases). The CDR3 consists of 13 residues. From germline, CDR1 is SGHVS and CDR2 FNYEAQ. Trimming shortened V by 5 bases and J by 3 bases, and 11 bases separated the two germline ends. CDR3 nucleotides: TGTGCCAGCAGCCCCAGCGGATTCTACGAGCAGTACTTC. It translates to CASSPSGFYEQYF.

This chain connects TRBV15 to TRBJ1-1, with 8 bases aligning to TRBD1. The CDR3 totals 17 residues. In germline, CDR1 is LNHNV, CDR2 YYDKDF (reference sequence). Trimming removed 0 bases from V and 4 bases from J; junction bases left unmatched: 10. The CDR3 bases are TGTGCCACCAGCAGAGATCCCCGGCAGGGGGCAAGCACTGAAGCTTTCTTT. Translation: CATSRDPRQGASTEAFF.

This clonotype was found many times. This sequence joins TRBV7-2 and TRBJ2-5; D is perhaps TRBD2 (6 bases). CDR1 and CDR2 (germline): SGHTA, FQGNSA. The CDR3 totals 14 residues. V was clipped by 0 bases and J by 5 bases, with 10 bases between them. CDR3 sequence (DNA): TGTGCCAGCAGCTTAGCCCAGGGACTGGAGACCCAGTACTTC. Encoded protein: CASSLAQGLETQYF.

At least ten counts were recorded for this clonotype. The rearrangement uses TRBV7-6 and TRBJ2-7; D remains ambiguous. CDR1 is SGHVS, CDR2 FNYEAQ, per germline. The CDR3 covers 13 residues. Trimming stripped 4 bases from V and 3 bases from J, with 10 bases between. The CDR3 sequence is CASSSNPDYEQYF. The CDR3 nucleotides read TGTGCCAGCAGCTCAAACCCAGACTACGAGCAGTACTTC.